Below are 21 T cell receptor beta chains sequenced from a single sample in a study of cytomegalovirus exposure and HLA in healthy donors. The PCR ran on 60 Vbeta and 13 Jbeta primers. Only in-frame clones appear in the TCRdb table, and some are missing; sequencing was by immunoSEQ multiplex PCR. The sample has some 140,000 clones; over 75% are singletons. The specimen sequenced was PBMCs. Receptors originate from a woman between 45 and 65 years old in good health and CMV-seropositive.

For the CDR3, the DNA is TGTGCCAGCAGCTTAGAGCGGGGCGCGGGTGGCTACACCTTC. Its translation: CASSLERGAGGYTF. The rearrangement links TRBV11-2 to TRBJ1-2, with D perhaps matching TRBD1 (5 bases). CDR3 size: 14 residues. V lost 0 bases to trimming and J lost 7 bases, with 12 bases between them. Germline CDR1 reads SGHAT; CDR2 reads FQNNGV.

The chain carries TRBV5-1 and TRBJ1-1, with D unclear. The CDR3 contains 12 residues. Germline V gene lookup returns CDR1 SGHRS and CDR2 YFSETQ. The V and J ends lost 0 bases and 7 bases respectively, with 7 bases between them. The CDR3: CASSLVQNEAFF. For the CDR3, the DNA is TGCGCCAGCAGCTTGGTTCAAAATGAAGCTTTCTTT.

The J gene is TRBJ1-5, the V gene TRBV6-5, with D possibly TRBD1 on 5 matching bases. This CDR3 has 15 amino acids. The germline gives CDR1 MNHEY, CDR2 SVGAGI. Trimming pared 4 bases from V and 1 base from J, leaving 11 bases between. The CDR3 DNA is TGTGCCAGCAGTTCCACAGGTTCGAGCAATCAGCCCCAGCATTTT. As protein: CASSSTGSSNQPQHF.

This clone has just one count. V gene TRBV9 combines with J gene TRBJ2-7, with D maybe TRBD2 (7 bases). In germline, CDR1 is SGDLS, CDR2 YYNGEE. The CDR3 runs 15 residues. Trimming pared 4 bases from V and 3 bases from J, leaving 17 bases between. The CDR3 nucleotides read TGTGCCAGCAGCCCCGGGAGGACAGAGAGCTACGAGCAGTACTTC. This sequence encodes CASSPGRTESYEQYF. The complete variable domain, with remaining parts taken from reference TRBV9 and TRBJ2-7, reads DSGVTQTPKHLITATGQRVTLRCSPRSGDLSVYWYQQSLDQGLQFLIQYYNGEERAKGNILERFSAQQFPDLHSELNLSSLELGDSALYFCASSPGRTESYEQYFGPGTRLTVT.

The V and J genes are TRBV28 and TRBJ2-2; no reliable D call. Trimming took off 6 bases at V and 9 bases at J, with 11 bases between the two ends. This CDR3 has 12 amino acids. In germline, CDR1 is MDHEN, CDR2 SYDVKM. The CDR3 DNA reads as TGTGCCAGCAGCTATGACAAATGGGAGCTGTTTTTT. The encoded protein is CASSYDKWELFF.

The genes are TRBV5-1 and TRBJ2-3, with 8 bases aligning to TRBD2. Trimming took 1 base from V and 3 from J; bases not matched to a gene: 7. The CDR3 sequence is 16 residues long. The germline V gene encodes CDR1 SGHRS and CDR2 YFSETQ. CDR3 bases: TGCGCCAGCAGCTTGATCGGGGGGGGCGGAACAGATACGCAGTATTTT. Encoded protein: CASSLIGGGGTDTQYF. Full variable domain (remainder filled in from reference TRBV5-1 and TRBJ2-3): KAGVTQTPRYLIKTRGQQVTLSCSPISGHRSVSWYQQTPGQGLQFLFEYFSETQRNKGNFPGRFSGRQFSNSRSEMNVSTLELGDSALYLCASSLIGGGGTDTQYFGPGTRLTVL.

The chain recombines TRBV2 with TRBJ1-2, with D unresolved. The length of the CDR3 is 11 residues. The V gene's germline CDR1 is SNHLY and CDR2 FYNNEI. Trimming stripped 6 bases from V and 6 bases from J, with 8 bases between. Here the CDR3 DNA reads TGTGCCAGCAGCCAGATGGATGGCTACACCTTC. Protein product: CASSQMDGYTF. Together with reference TRBV2 and TRBJ1-2, the CDR3 gives the full variable domain: EPEVTQTPSHQVTQMGQEVILRCVPISNHLYFYWYRQILGQKVEFLVSFYNNEISEKSEIFDDQFSVERPDGSNFTLKIRSTKLEDSAMYFCASSQMDGYTFGSGTRLTVV.

This rearrangement joins TRBV7-6 to TRBJ1-1; the D is unclear. V lost 5 bases to trimming and J lost 1 base, with 11 bases between them. Germline CDR1 SGHVS, CDR2 FNYEAQ. This CDR3 comprises 14 residues. The CDR3 region is CASSAGRGNTEAFF. CDR3 nucleotides: TGTGCCAGCAGCGCCGGACGGGGGAACACTGAAGCTTTCTTT.

This chain links TRBV5-1 with TRBJ2-7, with D possibly matching TRBD2 (6 bases). The CDR3 consists of 16 residues. The germline V and J ends were trimmed by 3 bases and 0 bases, with 16 bases remaining between them. The germline CDR1 and CDR2 sequences are SGHRS and YFSETQ. CDR3: CASSWVAAHSSYEQYF. CDR3 nucleotide sequence: TGCGCCAGCAGCTGGGTAGCGGCGCATAGCTCCTACGAGCAGTACTTC.

This chain links TRBV27 with TRBJ1-1; 8 nucleotides line up with TRBD1. Germline lookup yields CDR1 MNHEY and CDR2 SMNVEV (reference sequence). With V trimmed by 5 bases and J by 1 base, 6 bases remained unmatched. The CDR3 consists of 15 residues. The CDR3 region has the DNA TGTGCCAGCAGTCGACAGGGGTTGGCGAACACTGAAGCTTTCTTT. Encoded protein: CASSRQGLANTEAFF.

The V gene is TRBV21-1, the J gene TRBJ2-1; the table names TRBD2, a call not compared with the DNA. TRBV21-1 is a recognized pseudogene. The CDR3 is 18 residues long. The DNA for the CDR3 is TGTGCCAGCAGCCGTACCGGGGGGCGCCCGAGCTCCTACAATGAGCAGTTCTTC. Its protein product is CASSRTGGRPSSYNEQFF.

V gene TRBV6-5 combines with J gene TRBJ1-2; D might be TRBD1 (6 bases). The CDR3 sequence is 14 residues long. Trimming removed 0 bases at V and 6 bases at J, with 11 bases between. Germline V CDR1 and CDR2: MNHEY, SVGAGI. The CDR3 coding sequence is TGTGCCAGCAGTTACTCACAGGGAAACGATGGCTACACCTTC. Its protein is CASSYSQGNDGYTF.

A remark on this clone: A junction boundary mismatches the germline segment, possibly from a read error. The chain joins TRBV7-7 to TRBJ2-2; D remains unclear. CDR3 length equals 13 residues. CDR1 and CDR2 from the germline V gene are SSHAT and FNYEAQ (reference sequence). The CDR3, as DNA: TGTGCTAGCAGCTTAGCCAGTACCGGGGAGCTGTTTTTT. Translating gives CASSLASTGELFF.

The chain combines TRBV28 with TRBJ1-1; the D is unclear. The CDR3 is 12 amino acids. Deletions cut 6 bases from V and 3 bases from J, with 8 bases between. Germline-derived CDR1 and CDR2 are MDHEN and SYDVKM. CDR3 sequence reads: CASSLRYTEAFF. The CDR3 nucleotides read TGTGCCAGCAGCCTACGGTACACTGAAGCTTTCTTT.

The rearrangement uses TRBV5-1 and TRBJ1-3; D unresolved. V was clipped by 4 bases and J by 0 bases, with 14 bases between them. This CDR3 has 16 amino acids. The V gene's germline CDR1 is SGHRS and CDR2 YFSETQ. CDR3 in DNA: TGCGCCAGCAGCCCCCTAAAGGCGGACTCTGGAAACACCATATATTTT. It codes for CASSPLKADSGNTIYF.

The chain combines TRBV4-2 with TRBJ1-4, with TRBD1 matching over 8 bases. Germline V lookup: CDR1 LGHNA, CDR2 YNFKEQ. Germline trimming cut 0 bases from V and 6 bases from J; bases unmatched to any gene: 3. The CDR3 is 15 amino acids. CDR3 DNA sequence: TGTGCCAGCAGCCAAGAAAGACAGGGGTATGAAAAACTGTTTTTT. This gives the protein CASSQERQGYEKLFF.

Remarks on this clone: Other DNA sequences from this sample encode an identical CDR3 as well. CDR3 sequence reads: CASSKELEQGSYEQYF. CDR3 coding DNA: TGCGCCAGCAGCAAAGAATTGGAACAGGGCAGCTACGAGCAGTACTTC. The chain couples TRBV21-1 to TRBJ2-7; the table calls TRBD1, which could not be checked here. TRBV21-1 counts as a pseudogene. The CDR3 loop spans 16 amino acids.

This rearrangement joins TRBV6-1 to TRBJ2-3; 9 bases agree with TRBD2. The V and J ends lost 3 bases and 1 base, in that order; junction bases with no gene match: 2. Germline CDR1 is MNHNS and CDR2 is SASEGT. This CDR3 is built from 15 residues. CDR3 nucleotides: TGTGCCAGCAGTGACGGACTAGCGCGCACAGATACGCAGTATTTT. Protein: CASSDGLARTDTQYF.

The rearrangement joins TRBV7-2 to TRBJ2-1, with TRBD2 matching over 8 bases. Germline V gene sequence: CDR1 SGHTA, CDR2 FQGNSA. Trimming took 5 bases from V and 0 from J; bases not matched to a gene: 6. The CDR3 loop spans 16 amino acids. CDR3 protein: CASSLVAGSSYNEQFF. The DNA of the CDR3 is TGTGCCAGCAGCCTAGTAGCGGGGTCCTCCTACAATGAGCAGTTCTTC.

CDR3 bases: TGTGCTAGTGGTCCCCCGGGACAGGGGGTCCATGAGCAGTTCTTC. Translating it yields CASGPPGQGVHEQFF. The chain employs TRBV12-5 and TRBJ2-1, with 11 positions matching TRBD1. The CDR3 runs to 15 residues. V trimming: 5 bases; J trimming: 8 bases; junction bases outside the gene matches: 8. Germline loops: CDR1 LGHNT, CDR2 FRNRAP.

The V gene is TRBV7-3, the J gene TRBJ2-2, with TRBD2 matching 11 bases. There are 16 residues in the CDR3. Trimming took 7 bases from V and 0 from J; bases not matched to a gene: 4. Germline CDR1 and CDR2: SGHTA and FQGTGA. The CDR3 spells CASTLAGGANTGELFF. The CDR3 DNA reads as TGTGCCAGCACCCTAGCGGGGGGTGCGAACACCGGGGAGCTGTTTTTT.